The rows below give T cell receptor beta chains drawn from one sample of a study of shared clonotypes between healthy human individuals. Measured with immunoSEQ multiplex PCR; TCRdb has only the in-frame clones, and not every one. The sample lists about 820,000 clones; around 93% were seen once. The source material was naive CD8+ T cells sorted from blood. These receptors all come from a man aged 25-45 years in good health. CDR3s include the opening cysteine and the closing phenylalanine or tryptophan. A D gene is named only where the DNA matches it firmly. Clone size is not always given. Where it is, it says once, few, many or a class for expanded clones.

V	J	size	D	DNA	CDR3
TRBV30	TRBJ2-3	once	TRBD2	TGTGCCTGGGGACTAGCGGGAGGGCCCACAGATACGCAGTATTTT	CAWGLAGGPTDTQYF
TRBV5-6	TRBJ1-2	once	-	TGTGCCAGCAGCGGAGAGGACAGACTTTACTATGGCTACACCTTC	CASSGEDRLYYGYTF
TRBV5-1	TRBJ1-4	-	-	TGCGCCAGCAGCCCGGGACGGACTAATGAAAAACTGTTTTTT	CASSPGRTNEKLFF
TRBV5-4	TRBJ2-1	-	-	TGTGCCAGCGGAAAGGGCTATGAGCAGTTCTTC	CASGKGYEQFF
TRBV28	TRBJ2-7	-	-	TGTGCCAGCAGTTTACGTAGGAAGTCCTACGAGCAGTACTTC	CASSLRRKSYEQYF
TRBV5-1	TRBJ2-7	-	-	TGCGCCAGCAGCTATGGCCGGGGCTCCTACGAGCAGTACTTC	CASSYGRGSYEQYF
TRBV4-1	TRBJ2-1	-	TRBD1	TGCGCCAGCAGCCTCCCGGCGGGGACAGGGGACAATGAGCAGTTCTTC	CASSLPAGTGDNEQFF
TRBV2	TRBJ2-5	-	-	TGTGCCAGCAGTGATACAGGGCCCATCGAGACCCAGTACTTC	CASSDTGPIETQYF
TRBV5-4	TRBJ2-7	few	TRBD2	TGTGCCAGCAGCAGGGGACTAGCAGACTACGAGCAGTACTTC	CASSRGLADYEQYF
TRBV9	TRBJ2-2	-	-	TGTGCCAGCAGCGTGAAAAATTATCCTCCAGACACCGGGGAGCTGTTTTTT	CASSVKNYPPDTGELFF
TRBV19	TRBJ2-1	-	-	TGTGCCAGTAGTACAACAGGGTGGAGCTCCTACAATGAGCAGTTCTTC	CASSTTGWSSYNEQFF
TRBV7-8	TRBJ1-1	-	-	TGTGCCAGCAGCGTCTATCCAGGGATCTCTTACACTGAAGCTTTCTTT	CASSVYPGISYTEAFF
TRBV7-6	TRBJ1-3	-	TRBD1	TGTGCCAGCAGCTTAACAGGGGGCTTCAACACCATATATTTT	CASSLTGGFNTIYF
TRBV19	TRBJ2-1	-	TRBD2	TGTGCCAGAAAGGACATAGCGGGAGGCATGTGCAATGAGCAGTTCTTC	CARKDIAGGMCNEQFF
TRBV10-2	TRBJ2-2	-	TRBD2	TGCGCCAGCGAGGATCGACTAGCGGGCGTTTACACCGGGGAGCTGTTTTTT	CASEDRLAGVYTGELFF
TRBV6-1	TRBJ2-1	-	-	TGTGCCAGCAGTGAAAATAGTTGGCGAGGGGACAATGAGCAGTTCTTC	CASSENSWRGDNEQFF
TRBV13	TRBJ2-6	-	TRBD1	TGTGCCAGCAGCTCGGGACAGGGAGACGCTGGGGCCAACGTCCTGACTTTC	CASSSGQGDAGANVLTF
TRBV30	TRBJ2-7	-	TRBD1	TGTGCCTGGGGACAGGCCCCGGAGTTCCCCTACGAGCAGTACTTC	CAWGQAPEFPYEQYF
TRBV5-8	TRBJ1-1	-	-	TGTGCCAGCTACGCGCAGAGCAAAGATTCTTGGCGATACACTGAAGCTTTCTTT	CASYAQSKDSWRYTEAFF
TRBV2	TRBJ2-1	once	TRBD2	TGTGCCAGCAGGACGAGCTGGGGGGGAGTGTTTTCGAATGAGCAGTTCTTC	CASRTSWGGVFSNEQFF
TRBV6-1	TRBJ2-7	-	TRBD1	TGTGCCAGCAGTGGCCCCCAGGGGGAGCACCCTTACGAGCAGTACTTC	CASSGPQGEHPYEQYF
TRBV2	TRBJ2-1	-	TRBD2	TGTGCCAGCAGTGTCCATGAGGGAGGGCCCAACAATGAGCAGTTCTTC	CASSVHEGGPNNEQFF
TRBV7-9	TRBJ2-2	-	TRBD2	TGTGCCAGCAGTCCACCCACTAGCGGCTACACCGGGGAGCTGTTTTTT	CASSPPTSGYTGELFF
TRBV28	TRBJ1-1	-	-	TGTGCCAGCAGTTTTCTAGCAGGTAAAGGAGGAGCTTTCTTT	CASSFLAGKGGAFF
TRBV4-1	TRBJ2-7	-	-	TGCGCCAGCAGCCGAGACACTAGCAAGGTGGACGAGCAGTACTTC	CASSRDTSKVDEQYF